The 3 T cell receptor beta chains below all came from one sample that was sequenced in a study of OX40 agonist ivuxolimab in advanced cancers. Clones were read by immunoSEQ multiplex PCR, and TCRdb kept only the in-frame ones, dropping some. The table lists 65,000 to 95,000 clones, 92% of them singletons. The sample here was CD4+ or CD8+ T cells sorted from blood, taken in a trial of the OX40 agonist ivuxolimab. These receptor sequences come from an adult with an advanced solid tumor such as melanoma, head and neck, liver or kidney cancer.

This chain uses TRBV19 with TRBJ1-3, with 7 bases fitting TRBD1. The CDR3 loop spans 16 amino acids. The J segment lost 0 bases and the V segment lost 8 bases, leaving 10 bases of the junction unmatched. Per germline, CDR1 LNHDA and CDR2 SQIVND (reference sequence). The CDR3 DNA is TGTGCCAGTGCCGACAGGGCGGCAAACTCTGGAAACACCATATATTTT. Translating gives CASADRAANSGNTIYF.

The CDR3: CASSLEGFQPQHF. DNA for the CDR3: TGCGCCAGCAGCTTAGAAGGGTTTCAGCCCCAGCATTTT. The chain employs TRBV5-1 and TRBJ1-5; unclear D gene. The CDR3 loop spans 13 amino acids. CDR1 is SGHRS, CDR2 YFSETQ, per germline. Between the trimmed V and J ends, which lost 2 bases and 6 bases, there was a span of 9 bases.

The chain combines TRBV7-8 with TRBJ1-5; D is undetermined. V was clipped by 5 bases and J by 6 bases, with 14 bases between them. The CDR3 totals 14 residues. Per the germline V gene, CDR1 is SGHVS and CDR2 is FQNEAQ. The CDR3 DNA follows: TGTGCCAGCAGCATTGAAGGGAGTAGTCAGCCCCAGCATTTT. This gives the protein CASSIEGSSQPQHF.